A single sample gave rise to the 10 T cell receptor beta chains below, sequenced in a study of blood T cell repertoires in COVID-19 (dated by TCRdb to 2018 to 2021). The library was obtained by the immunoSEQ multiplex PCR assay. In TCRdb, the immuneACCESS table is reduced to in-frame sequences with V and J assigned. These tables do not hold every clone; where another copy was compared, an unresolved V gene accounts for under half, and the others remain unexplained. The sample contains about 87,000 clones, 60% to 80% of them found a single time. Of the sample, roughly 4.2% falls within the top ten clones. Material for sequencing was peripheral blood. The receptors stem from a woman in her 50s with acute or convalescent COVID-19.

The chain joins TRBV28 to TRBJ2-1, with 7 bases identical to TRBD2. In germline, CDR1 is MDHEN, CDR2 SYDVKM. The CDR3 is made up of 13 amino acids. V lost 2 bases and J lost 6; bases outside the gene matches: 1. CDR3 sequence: CASSLIAGNEQFF. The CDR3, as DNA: TGTGCCAGCAGTTTAATAGCGGGCAATGAGCAGTTCTTC.

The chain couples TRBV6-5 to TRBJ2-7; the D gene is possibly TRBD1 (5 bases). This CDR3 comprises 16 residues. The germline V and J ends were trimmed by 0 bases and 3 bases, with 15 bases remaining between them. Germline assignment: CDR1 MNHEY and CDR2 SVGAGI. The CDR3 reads CASSYSHRSARYEQYF. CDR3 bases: TGTGCCAGCAGTTACTCTCACAGGTCGGCCCGCTACGAGCAGTACTTC.

CDR3 protein: CSVPFSGGGNTDTQYF. The CDR3 DNA is TGCAGCGTTCCTTTTTCGGGCGGGGGGAACACAGATACGCAGTATTTT. The chain employs TRBV29-1 and TRBJ2-3; 8 nucleotides align to TRBD2. The CDR3 extends over 16 amino acids. Germline V gene lookup returns CDR1 SQVTM and CDR2 ANQGSEA. Unmatched junction bases numbered 12, after V lost 5 bases and J lost 2 bases.

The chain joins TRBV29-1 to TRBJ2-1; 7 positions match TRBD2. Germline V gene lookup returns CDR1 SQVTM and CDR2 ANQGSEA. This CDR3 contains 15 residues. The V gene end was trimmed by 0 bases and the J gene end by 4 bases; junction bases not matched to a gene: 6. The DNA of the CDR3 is TGCAGCGTTGAAGAAGGCGGGGGAGGGTACAATGAGCAGTTCTTC. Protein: CSVEEGGGGYNEQFF.

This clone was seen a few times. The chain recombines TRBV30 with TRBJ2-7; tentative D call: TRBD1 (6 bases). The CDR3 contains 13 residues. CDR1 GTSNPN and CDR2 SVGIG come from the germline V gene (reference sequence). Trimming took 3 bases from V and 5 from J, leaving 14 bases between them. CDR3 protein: CAWRNTGTNEQYF. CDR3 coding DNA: TGTGCCTGGAGAAATACAGGGACGAACGAGCAGTACTTC.

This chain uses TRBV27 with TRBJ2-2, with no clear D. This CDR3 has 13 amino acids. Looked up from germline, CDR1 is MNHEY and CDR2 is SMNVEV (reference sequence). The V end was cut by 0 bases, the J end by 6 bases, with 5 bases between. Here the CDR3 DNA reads TGTGCCAGCAGTTTATCGAGCTCCGGGGAGCTGTTTTTT. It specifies CASSLSSSGELFF.

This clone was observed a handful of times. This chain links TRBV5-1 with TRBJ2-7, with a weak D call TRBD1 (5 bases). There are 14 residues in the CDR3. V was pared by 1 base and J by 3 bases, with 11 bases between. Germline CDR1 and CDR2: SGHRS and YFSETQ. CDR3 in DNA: TGCGCCAGCAGCTTGCCAGGGTCCAGCTACGAGCAGTACTTC. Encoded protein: CASSLPGSSYEQYF. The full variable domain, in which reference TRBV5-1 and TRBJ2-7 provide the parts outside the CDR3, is KAGVTQTPRYLIKTRGQQVTLSCSPISGHRSVSWYQQTPGQGLQFLFEYFSETQRNKGNFPGRFSGRQFSNSRSEMNVSTLELGDSALYLCASSLPGSSYEQYFGPGTRLTVT.

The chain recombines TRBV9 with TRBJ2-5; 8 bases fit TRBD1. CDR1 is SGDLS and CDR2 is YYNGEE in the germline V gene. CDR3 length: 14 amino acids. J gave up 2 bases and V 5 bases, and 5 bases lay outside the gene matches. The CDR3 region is CASSRTGLQETQYF. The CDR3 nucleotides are TGTGCCAGCAGTAGGACAGGGCTTCAAGAGACCCAGTACTTC.

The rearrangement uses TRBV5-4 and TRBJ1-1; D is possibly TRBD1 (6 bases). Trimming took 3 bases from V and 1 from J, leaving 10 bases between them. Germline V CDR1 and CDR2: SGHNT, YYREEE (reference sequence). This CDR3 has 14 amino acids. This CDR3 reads CASSSYRANTEAFF. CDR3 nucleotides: TGTGCCAGCAGCTCCTACAGGGCGAACACTGAAGCTTTCTTT.

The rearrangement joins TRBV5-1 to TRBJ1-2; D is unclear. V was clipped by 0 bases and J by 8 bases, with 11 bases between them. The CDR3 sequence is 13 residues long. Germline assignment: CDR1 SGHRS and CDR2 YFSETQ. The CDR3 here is CASSLDWSAGYTF. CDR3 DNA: TGCGCCAGCAGCTTGGATTGGAGCGCCGGCTACACCTTC.